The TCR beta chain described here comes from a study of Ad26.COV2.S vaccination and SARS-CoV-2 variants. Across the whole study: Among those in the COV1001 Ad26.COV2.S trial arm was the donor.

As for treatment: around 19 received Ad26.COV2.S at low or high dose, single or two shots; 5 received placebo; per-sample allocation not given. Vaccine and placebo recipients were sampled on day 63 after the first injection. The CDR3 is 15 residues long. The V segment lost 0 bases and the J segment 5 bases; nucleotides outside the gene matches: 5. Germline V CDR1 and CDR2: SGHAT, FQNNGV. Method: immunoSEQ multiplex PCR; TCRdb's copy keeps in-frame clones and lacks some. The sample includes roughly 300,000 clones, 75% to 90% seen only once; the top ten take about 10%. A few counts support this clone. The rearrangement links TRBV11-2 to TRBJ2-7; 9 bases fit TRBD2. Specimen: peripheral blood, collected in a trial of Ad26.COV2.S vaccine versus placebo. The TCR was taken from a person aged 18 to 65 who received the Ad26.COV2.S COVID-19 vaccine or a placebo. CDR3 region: CASSLDRREGHEQYF. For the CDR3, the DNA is TGTGCCAGCAGCTTAGATAGGCGGGAGGGCCACGAGCAGTACTTC.